The clone carrying this TCR beta chain was picked up many times. The record originates from a study of T cells in Graves' hyperthyroidism and ophthalmopathy. Predating any ophthalmopathy symptoms, the blood sample was taken at first hyperthyroidism diagnosis. The V and J ends lost 5 bases and 0 bases, in that order; junction bases with no gene match: 14. The CDR3 covers 19 residues. Looked up from germline, CDR1 is SNHLY and CDR2 is FYNNEI. Template material for amplifying TCR beta CDR3 regions consisted of RNA transcripts. During a first-round RT-PCR of the TCR CDR3, the HTBI primer set was used. A single record per CDR3 protein comes from TCRdb applying MiXCR to the multiplex PCR reads. The data show roughly 160,000 distinct CDR3 sequences, with 9.4% seen just once and around 20% held by the top ten.

The specimen sequenced was blood. The origin of this receptor is a woman younger than 30 with Graves' hyperthyroidism that later progressed to Graves' ophthalmopathy. The rearrangement links TRBV2 to TRBJ1-1, with 11 positions matching TRBD1. CDR3 nucleotide sequence: TGTGCCAGCAGTACTTGGACAGGGGGCTTCTTCGGGGTGAACACTGAAGCTTTCTTT. It specifies CASSTWTGGFFGVNTEAFF.